This entry lists 30 T cell receptor beta chains sequenced from one sample in a study of blood T cell repertoires in COVID-19. Produced via immunoSEQ multiplex PCR; TCRdb's table is partial and in-frame only. The repertoire holds about 50,000 clones, with 84% as singletons. Sequenced input: peripheral blood. These receptors originate from a human donor in a cohort sampled during active COVID-19.

Written as DNA, the CDR3 is TGTGCCAGCAGCTTCCTAGACCCCGACAATGAGCAGTTCTTC. Its protein is CASSFLDPDNEQFF. The chain links TRBV9 to TRBJ2-1, with unresolved D. V gave up 4 bases and J gave up 5 bases, with 13 bases separating them. Per the germline V gene, CDR1 is SGDLS and CDR2 is YYNGEE. The CDR3 sequence is 14 residues long.

This clone is a singleton in its sample. This sequence joins TRBV9 and TRBJ2-1; 9 bases fit TRBD2. The CDR3 is 15 amino acids. CDR1 and CDR2 from the germline V gene are SGDLS and YYNGEE. Trimming cost V 0 bases and J 7 bases; bases outside gene matches: 5. DNA of the CDR3: TGTGCCAGCAGCGTAGGGGCTAGCGGGACGAATGAGCAGTTCTTC. Protein sequence: CASSVGASGTNEQFF.

This clone has only a few counts. V usage is TRBV10-3 and J usage is TRBJ1-5; 10 positions agree with TRBD1. Germline V gene sequence: CDR1 ENHRY, CDR2 SYGVKD. This CDR3 region has 16 residues. Trimming removed 2 bases from V and 10 bases from J; junction bases left unmatched: 11. CDR3: CAISEVRTGGYEPQHF. Written as DNA, the CDR3 is TGTGCCATCAGTGAGGTCAGGACAGGGGGTTATGAACCCCAGCATTTT.

This chain connects TRBV3-1 (or the pseudogene TRBV3-2) to TRBJ2-6, with 8 bases that match TRBD1. Germline V CDR1 and CDR2: LGHDT, YNNKEL (reference sequence). This CDR3 contains 15 residues. Trimming took 5 bases from V and 2 from J; bases not matched to a gene: 2. CDR3 protein: CASSYRGTGANVLTF. CDR3 DNA sequence: TGTGCCAGCAGCTACAGGGGGACTGGGGCCAACGTCCTGACTTTC.

The chain employs TRBV14 and TRBJ2-1; 10 bases match TRBD2. The V gene's germline CDR1 is SGHDN and CDR2 FVKESK. V shed 4 bases, J shed 4 bases, and the junction held 4 bases outside the gene matches. The CDR3 is made up of 15 amino acids. CDR3 loop: CASSPLLAGYNEQFF. CDR3 in DNA: TGTGCCAGCAGCCCACTACTAGCGGGATACAATGAGCAGTTCTTC.

The chain employs TRBV12-3 or TRBV12-4 and TRBJ2-7; D perhaps matches TRBD2 (6 bases). The CDR3 length is 10 residues. V dropped 6 bases and J dropped 9 bases, with 9 bases sitting between them. The CDR3 DNA reads TGTGCCAGCAGGCCGGGACTGCAGTACTTC. This gives the protein CASRPGLQYF.

The rearrangement uses TRBV5-1 and TRBJ2-1; TRBD2 matches 13 bases. After removal of 4 bases from V and 6 bases from J, the junction contained 7 bases not matched to a gene. CDR1 is SGHRS and CDR2 is YFSETQ in the germline V gene. The CDR3 is made up of 16 amino acids. This CDR3 reads CASSPVLAGGGNEQFF. DNA of the CDR3: TGCGCCAGCAGCCCCGTACTAGCGGGAGGGGGCAATGAGCAGTTCTTC.

The chain is built from TRBV5-1 and TRBJ2-1, with D perhaps matching TRBD2 (5 bases). Germline values: CDR1 SGHRS, CDR2 YFSETQ. Trimming removed 5 bases from V and 10 bases from J, with 10 bases in between. The CDR3 totals 11 residues. CDR3 coding DNA: TGCGCCAGCAGGGAGGCGGGCGAGCAGTTCTTC. Translated: CASREAGEQFF.

V usage is TRBV3-1 (or the pseudogene TRBV3-2) and J usage is TRBJ1-1, with D possibly TRBD1 on 6 matching bases. V lost 4 bases and J lost 1, with 13 bases in between. This CDR3 contains 15 residues. Germline CDR1 LGHDT, CDR2 YNNKEL (reference sequence). CDR3 sequence reads: CASSRTQGGNTEAFF. DNA for the CDR3: TGTGCCAGCAGCCGAACACAGGGTGGGAACACTGAAGCTTTCTTT.

This chain connects TRBV7-9 to TRBJ2-2, with 8 bases fitting TRBD2. J was trimmed by 6 bases and V by 5 bases; bases with no gene match: 8. The CDR3 loop spans 15 amino acids. CDR1 and CDR2 from the germline V gene are SEHNR and FQNEAQ (reference sequence). In DNA, the CDR3 is TGTGCCAGCAGCGCCAGCGGGAGTTTTGCCGGGGAGCTGTTTTTT. Residues: CASSASGSFAGELFF.

J is TRBJ2-5 and V is TRBV3-1 (or the pseudogene TRBV3-2); D is unresolved. Germline V gene lookup returns CDR1 LGHDT and CDR2 YNNKEL (reference sequence). V shed 0 bases and J shed 4 bases, with 6 bases lying between them. The CDR3 sequence is 13 residues long. This CDR3 reads CASSQDFGETQYF. The CDR3 DNA is TGTGCCAGCAGCCAAGATTTCGGAGAGACCCAGTACTTC.

V usage is TRBV30 and J usage is TRBJ2-7, with TRBD1 matching 9 bases. CDR1 is GTSNPN and CDR2 is SVGIG in the germline V gene (reference sequence). The CDR3 loop spans 13 amino acids. The J segment lost 3 bases and the V segment lost 5 bases, leaving 5 bases of the junction unmatched. The CDR3 loop reads CAWGTGIGYEQYF. In nucleotides, the CDR3 is TGTGCCTGGGGGACAGGGATAGGCTACGAGCAGTACTTC.

J is TRBJ2-5 and V is TRBV5-1; 7 bases fit TRBD1. The CDR3 runs to 13 residues. CDR1 is SGHRS, CDR2 YFSETQ, per germline. With V trimmed by 2 bases and J by 3 bases, 1 base remained unmatched. The CDR3 region is CASSFQGEETQYF. CDR3 sequence (DNA): TGCGCCAGCAGCTTCCAGGGGGAAGAGACCCAGTACTTC.

This chain uses TRBV7-9 with TRBJ2-3, with TRBD1 matching over 7 bases. The CDR3 is made up of 14 amino acids. V shed 6 bases, J shed 0 bases, and the junction held 3 bases outside the gene matches. Germline V CDR1 and CDR2: SEHNR, FQNEAQ (reference sequence). This CDR3 is CASSPTGSTDTQYF. CDR3 DNA: TGTGCCAGCAGTCCGACAGGGAGCACAGATACGCAGTATTTT.

The V gene is TRBV23-1, the J gene TRBJ2-4; a weak D match, TRBD1 (5 bases). TRBV23-1 is annotated as an ORF whose role is uncertain. The CDR3 totals 16 residues. V lost 4 bases to trimming and J lost 3 bases, with 16 bases between them. The CDR3 nucleotides read TGCGCCAGCAGTCTAATCAGGGTTAGGTTCAAAAACATTCAGTACTTC. This gives the protein CASSLIRVRFKNIQYF.

This chain links TRBV14 with TRBJ2-7; a possible D gene is TRBD2 (5 bases). The germline CDR1 and CDR2 sequences are SGHDN and FVKESK. The CDR3 consists of 15 residues. V dropped 0 bases and J dropped 0 bases, with 9 bases sitting between them. In DNA, the CDR3 is TGTGCCAGCAGCCAAGAGGCGGGCAGCTCCTACGAGCAGTACTTC. The encoded protein is CASSQEAGSSYEQYF. The full variable domain, in which reference TRBV14 and TRBJ2-7 provide the parts outside the CDR3, is EAGVTQFPSHSVIEKGQTVTLRCDPISGHDNLYWYRRVMGKEIKFLLHFVKESKQDESGMPNNRFLAERTGGTYSTLKVQPAELEDSGVYFCASSQEAGSSYEQYFGPGTRLTVT.

In nucleotides, the CDR3 is TGTGCCACCAGTGACGCTCCCGGGTGGGGGCTTAGCACAGATACGCAGTATTTT. This translates into CATSDAPGWGLSTDTQYF. V usage is TRBV24-1 and J usage is TRBJ2-3; D may be TRBD1 (6 bases). The germline V gene has CDR1 KGHDR and CDR2 SFDVKD. V gave up 4 bases and J gave up 0 bases, with 19 bases separating them. The CDR3 consists of 18 residues.

The V call is TRBV30, the J call TRBJ1-4, with 8 positions matching TRBD1. With 4 bases clipped from V and 8 bases from J, the junction kept 9 bases outside the gene matches. Germline values: CDR1 GTSNPN, CDR2 SVGIG (reference sequence). This CDR3 is 14 amino acids long. The DNA for the CDR3 is TGTGCCTGGATCCAACAGGGGGTAGGGGAAAAACTGTTTTTT. This encodes CAWIQQGVGEKLFF.

The V and J genes are TRBV3-1 (or the pseudogene TRBV3-2) and TRBJ2-7, with a weak D call TRBD2 (6 bases). Germline CDR1 LGHDT, CDR2 YNNKEL (reference sequence). V dropped 1 base and J dropped 12 bases, with 10 bases sitting between them. The CDR3 covers 11 residues. In nucleotides, the CDR3 is TGTGCCAGCAGCCAAGCGGGACTCTTGTACTTC. Protein: CASSQAGLLYF.

The rearrangement uses TRBV6-6 and TRBJ2-2, with 7 bases identical to TRBD1. CDR1 MNHNY and CDR2 SVGAGI come from the germline V gene (reference sequence). This CDR3 contains 15 residues. Trimming took 2 bases from V and 5 from J; bases not matched to a gene: 5. Here the CDR3 reads CASSYVTGYTGELFF. DNA of the CDR3: TGTGCCAGCAGTTACGTGACAGGGTATACCGGGGAGCTGTTTTTT.

The chain joins TRBV6-5 to TRBJ2-1; 9 bases agree with TRBD1. This CDR3 is 14 amino acids long. After removal of 8 bases from V and 4 bases from J, the junction contained 6 bases not matched to a gene. Germline CDR1 reads MNHEY; CDR2 reads SVGAGI. For the CDR3, the DNA is TGTGCCAGCGGATCCGGGACAGGGTACAATGAGCAGTTCTTC. Translation gives CASGSGTGYNEQFF.

This clone was seen just once. The J gene is TRBJ2-1, the V gene TRBV25-1; TRBD2 matches at 10 bases. After removal of 1 base from V and 5 bases from J, the junction contained 8 bases not matched to a gene. Germline V CDR1 and CDR2: MGHDK, SYGVNS. This CDR3 has 17 residues. In DNA, the CDR3 is TGTGCCAGCAGTGAATCCGGGGGAGCGGGAGGGGACAATGAGCAGTTCTTC. This encodes CASSESGGAGGDNEQFF.

The chain joins TRBV24-1 to TRBJ1-4, with a possible D match to TRBD1 (6 bases). Germline CDR1 is KGHDR and CDR2 is SFDVKD. Trimming removed 6 bases from V and 4 bases from J, with 14 bases in between. The CDR3 runs 15 residues. The CDR3 reads CATSPGTTGNEKLFF. The CDR3 bases are TGTGCCACCAGTCCCGGGACAACGGGTAATGAAAAACTGTTTTTT.

This rearrangement joins TRBV5-1 to TRBJ1-5; 9 positions match TRBD1. This CDR3 is built from 14 residues. V lost 4 bases, J lost 4 bases, and 3 bases stayed unmatched. Germline loops: CDR1 SGHRS, CDR2 YFSETQ. Here the CDR3 DNA reads TGCGCCAGCAGCGTAGGGACAGGGAATCAGCCCCAGCATTTT. This translates into CASSVGTGNQPQHF.

The chain employs TRBV5-4 and TRBJ1-1; TRBD1 is a possible D gene (5 bases). V lost 4 bases to trimming and J lost 0 bases, with 10 bases between them. Germline lookup yields CDR1 SGHNT and CDR2 YYREEE (reference sequence). This CDR3 is built from 14 residues. The CDR3 region is CASSRDSLNTEAFF. The CDR3 region has the DNA TGTGCCAGCAGCCGGGACTCCCTGAACACTGAAGCTTTCTTT.

J is TRBJ2-3 and V is TRBV29-1; maybe TRBD2 (5 bases). V lost 3 bases and J 4 bases, leaving 14 bases between the germline ends. Germline V gene data show CDR1 as SQVTM and CDR2 as ANQGSEA. CDR3 size: 14 residues. The CDR3 reads CSVDMGRGPDTQYF. The CDR3 DNA is TGCAGCGTTGATATGGGCCGAGGGCCAGATACGCAGTATTTT.

The J gene is TRBJ2-3, the V gene TRBV5-1, with 10 nucleotides matching TRBD2. V lost 3 bases to trimming and J lost 3 bases; unmatched junction nucleotides: 7. In germline, CDR1 is SGHRS, CDR2 YFSETQ. The CDR3 covers 16 residues. The CDR3 is CASSSTGTSVTDTQYF. CDR3 DNA: TGCGCCAGCAGCTCGACCGGGACTAGCGTGACAGATACGCAGTATTTT.

V gene TRBV6-1 combines with J gene TRBJ2-7, with TRBD1 identical over 10 bases. V was clipped by 7 bases and J by 6 bases; unmatched bases: 12. The CDR3 consists of 15 residues. CDR1 MNHNS and CDR2 SASEGT come from the germline V gene. CDR3 in amino acids: CASNPRDRGQSEQYF. The CDR3 coding sequence is TGTGCCAGCAATCCCAGAGACAGGGGGCAGTCCGAGCAGTACTTC.

The V and J genes are TRBV15 and TRBJ1-3; D not certain. Looked up from germline, CDR1 is LNHNV and CDR2 is YYDKDF (reference sequence). V was clipped by 0 bases and J by 4 bases, with 7 bases between them. CDR3 length: 14 amino acids. CDR3 residues: CATSRETQGNTIYF. The DNA for the CDR3 is TGTGCCACCAGCAGAGAAACACAAGGAAACACCATATATTTT.

The chain carries TRBV3-1 (or the pseudogene TRBV3-2) and TRBJ2-1, with TRBD2 matching 8 bases. Trimming took 4 bases from V and 1 from J; bases not matched to a gene: 3. Germline-derived CDR1 and CDR2 are LGHDT and YNNKEL (reference sequence). This CDR3 is built from 15 residues. CDR3 in DNA: TGTGCCAGCAGCCCACGACTAGCGTCCTACAATGAGCAGTTCTTC. Its protein product is CASSPRLASYNEQFF.